The rows below give T cell receptor beta chains drawn from one sample of a study of neurological immune-mediated disorders. TCRdb passed the 5' RACE reads through MiXCR, listing each CDR3 protein once. The table shows about 65,000 distinct CDR3 sequences, with 4.1% occurring only once. Source material: PBMCs. The source of these receptors is a middle-aged man with multiple sclerosis. CDR3s include the opening cysteine and the closing phenylalanine or tryptophan. D genes are given only for firm matches. The size field is filled for only some rows; it gives once, few, many or a size class.

V gene,D gene,clone size,J gene,CDR3 DNA,CDR3 protein
TRBV28,NA,many,TRBJ1-6,TGTGCCAGTCGGCAGGGCTTTAATTCACCCCTCAACTTT,CASRQGFNSPLNF
TRBV5-1,NA,NA,TRBJ1-5,TGCGCCAGCCGGGGGGAGACCAATCAGCCCCAGAATTTT,CASRGETNQPQNF
TRBV21-1,NA,few,TRBJ2-2,TGTGCCAGCAGCATTTCAGGGGGCGCCGGCACCGGGGAGCTGTTTTTT,CASSISGGAGTGELFF
TRBV5-1,TRBD1,many,TRBJ1-5,TGCGCCAGCAGCTTGGGGTTCCCAACAGGGGAGGATCAGCCCCAGCATTTT,CASSLGFPTGEDQPQHF
TRBV20-1,NA,many,TRBJ1-2,TGCAGTGCCAAAGGGACCCTCTATGGCTACACCTTC,CSAKGTLYGYTF
TRBV7-2,NA,few,TRBJ2-3,TGTGCCAGCAGCTCGAAGGGACTGACAGATACGCAGTATTTT,CASSSKGLTDTQYF
TRBV2,NA,many,TRBJ2-7,TGTGCCAGCAGTGAAGCGTACTACGAGCAGTACTTC,CASSEAYYEQYF
TRBV7-2,TRBD2,many,TRBJ2-1,TGTGCCAGCAGCAAATCCGGGACTAGCGGGGGGGTTGAGCAGTTCTTC,CASSKSGTSGGVEQFF
TRBV5-1,NA,few,TRBJ2-2,TGCGCCAGCAGCTTGGCCGAAAGCACCGGGGAGCTGTTTTTT,CASSLAESTGELFF
TRBV6-5,NA,NA,TRBJ2-5,TGTGCCAGCAGTCCTGTTTCCCAAGAGACCCAGTACTTC,CASSPVSQETQYF
TRBV7-3,NA,many,TRBJ2-7,TGTGCCAGCAGCTTAACCGGAGGGCAGGGGGCCTACGAGCAGTACTTC,CASSLTGGQGAYEQYF
TRBV15,NA,NA,TRBJ1-6,TGTGACACCAGCAGAGGGGTATTCTATAATTCACCCCTCAACTTT,CDTSRGVFYNSPLNF
TRBV27,TRBD1,many,TRBJ2-4,TGTGCCAGCAGTCCCTGGACAGGGGGCGCGTCCAAAAACATTCAGTACTTC,CASSPWTGGASKNIQYF
TRBV20-1,TRBD2,many,TRBJ2-5,TGCAGTGCTAGGCCGACTAGCGGGGGTTCTTTTGAGACCCAGTACTTC,CSARPTSGGSFETQYF
TRBV18,NA,NA,TRBJ1-5,TGTGCCAGCTCACCACTCGTTAATCAGCCCCAGAATTTT,CASSPLVNQPQNF
TRBV20-1,TRBD2,many,TRBJ2-1,TGCAGTGCTAGGGTAGCGGGCGGCCCTCCCAATGAGCAGTTCTTC,CSARVAGGPPNEQFF
TRBV20-1,TRBD2,many,TRBJ2-3,TGCAGTGCCCGGACTAGCGGAAGCACAGATACGCAGTATTTT,CSARTSGSTDTQYF
TRBV6-5,NA,many,TRBJ2-3,TGTGCCAGCAGTTACTCTAGCGGAGGCACAGATACGCAGTATTTT,CASSYSSGGTDTQYF
TRBV5-1,NA,many,TRBJ2-2,TGCGCCAGCAGCGATGAGGTGCTCACCGGGGAGCTGTTTTTT,CASSDEVLTGELFF
TRBV12-3/TRBV12-4,TRBD2,many,TRBJ2-1,TGTGCCAGCAGTTTCGCGGGGGATTACAATGAGCAGTTCTTC,CASSFAGDYNEQFF
TRBV5-1,NA,many,TRBJ2-5,TGCGCCAGCAGCTCCCGGGGGGCCCAAGAGACCCAGTACTTC,CASSSRGAQETQYF
TRBV7-2,NA,many,TRBJ2-3,TGTGCCAGCAGCTTAGGCATGCTAGCAGATACGCAGTATTTT,CASSLGMLADTQYF
TRBV12-3/TRBV12-4,NA,many,TRBJ2-3,TGTGCCAGCAGTTTCTCGGGACGAGATACGCAGTATTTT,CASSFSGRDTQYF
TRBV20-1,NA,many,TRBJ1-1,TGCAGTGCTAGCGAGGCGGCCGAAGCTGAAGCTTTCTTT,CSASEAAEAEAFF
TRBV6-5,NA,many,TRBJ1-1,TGTGCCAGCTACGTGGCGGGGTTGAACACTGAAGCTTTCTTT,CASYVAGLNTEAFF
TRBV4-2,NA,NA,TRBJ1-1,TGTGCCAGCAGCCAAGATACAGGGTGGAACACTGAAGCTTTCTTT,CASSQDTGWNTEAFF
TRBV7-9,NA,many,TRBJ2-5,TGTGCCAGCAGCTTAGCGGGGGTCTTAGGAGAGACCCAGTACTTC,CASSLAGVLGETQYF